What follows are 17 T cell receptor beta chains derived from one specimen sequenced in a study of T cells in Graves' hyperthyroidism and ophthalmopathy. Researchers took RNA transcripts and amplified the TCR beta CDR3 regions from them. The TCR CDR3 was amplified in a first-round RT-PCR using the HTBI primer set. TCRdb recomputed calls from the multiplex PCR reads with MiXCR, one row per CDR3 protein. The sample holds hundreds of thousands of distinct CDR3 sequences, approximately 15% seen once. Source material: blood. The receptors shown here come from a woman aged 40 to 50 with Graves' ophthalmopathy.

A word on this clonotype: A much larger clonotype is one base distant, so this may be a read error. The chain couples TRBV28 to TRBJ2-7; D may correspond to TRBD1 or TRBD2 (5 bases each). CDR1 is MDHEN and CDR2 is SYDVKM in the germline V gene. CDR3 length equals 13 residues. With 8 bases removed from V and 0 bases from J, the gap between germline ends came to 11 bases. CDR3 sequence reads: CASGDLSSYEQYF. The CDR3 DNA reads as TGTGCCAGCGGGGACCTGAGCTCCTACGAGCAGTACTTC.

This rearrangement joins TRBV6-1 to TRBJ1-2; D might be TRBD1 (6 bases). This CDR3 has 14 residues. V was trimmed by 6 bases and J by 0 bases, leaving 11 bases between them. Germline V lookup: CDR1 MNHNS, CDR2 SASEGT. Here the CDR3 reads CASRTTGTNYGYTF. In DNA, the CDR3 is TGTGCCAGCAGGACGACAGGAACTAACTATGGCTACACCTTC.

In this sample, this clonotype turned up a few times. CDR3 loop: CASSIDRQAGSEQYF. CDR3 bases: TGTGCCAGTAGTATAGATCGACAGGCGGGTTCGGAGCAGTACTTC. The gene calls are TRBV19 and TRBJ2-7, with D tentatively TRBD1 (6 bases). The V and J ends lost 0 bases and 7 bases respectively, with 16 bases between them. Germline V gene sequence: CDR1 LNHDA, CDR2 SQIVND (reference sequence). This CDR3 region has 15 residues.

Ten or more counts support this clonotype. The chain has TRBV7-2 and TRBJ1-2; the D is unclear. Per the germline V gene, CDR1 is SGHTA and CDR2 is FQGNSA. The CDR3 runs to 15 residues. V gave up 5 bases and J gave up 6 bases, with 19 bases separating them. DNA for the CDR3: TGTGCCAGCAGCCGAAGCGGGCCAGGAATAGATGGCTACACCTTC. It is translated as CASSRSGPGIDGYTF.

At least ten counts were recorded for this clonotype. V and J are TRBV20-1 and TRBJ2-7; 11 bases line up with TRBD1. Germline CDR1 reads DFQATT; CDR2 reads SNEGSKA (reference sequence). The length of the CDR3 is 15 residues. Losses at the gene ends were 1 base for V and 3 bases for J; bases not matched to a gene: 5. CDR3 sequence: CSARGGQGALYEQYF. The CDR3 nucleotides are TGCAGTGCTAGAGGCGGACAGGGGGCCCTCTACGAGCAGTACTTC.

This clonotype was counted at least ten times. Here the CDR3 DNA reads TGCAGCGTCACGACAGTCCGCGTGGGCACTGAAGCTTTCTTT. Its translation is CSVTTVRVGTEAFF. V is TRBV29-1 and J is TRBJ1-1; a weak D match, TRBD1 (5 bases). Germline V gene lookup returns CDR1 SQVTM and CDR2 ANQGSEA. V lost 6 bases and J lost 4, with 18 bases in between. The CDR3 runs to 14 residues.

For this clonotype: A read error may produce the germline difference seen at one junction end. This chain links TRBV6-5 with TRBJ2-7; D call uncertain. Germline V gene lookup returns CDR1 MNHEY and CDR2 SVGAGI. This CDR3 has 12 residues. The DNA for the CDR3 is TGTGCCAGCAGTTTGTCCACCTACGAGCAGCACTTC. Translating gives CASSLSTYEQHF.

This clonotype was recorded a few times. V usage is TRBV30 and J usage is TRBJ2-7; 7 positions agree with TRBD1. CDR1 GTSNPN and CDR2 SVGIG come from the germline V gene (reference sequence). The CDR3 runs to 13 residues. V gave up 6 bases and J gave up 4 bases; unmatched junction bases: 9. CDR3 sequence: CACLRDRVYEQYF. Here the CDR3 DNA reads TGTGCCTGCCTCCGGGACAGAGTATACGAGCAGTACTTC. Filled out from reference TRBV30 and TRBJ2-7, the complete variable domain reads SQTIHQWPATLVQPVGSPLSLECTVEGTSNPNLYWYRQAAGRGLQLLFYSVGIGQISSEVPQNLSASRPQDRQFILSSKKLLLSDSGFYLCACLRDRVYEQYFGPGTRLTVT.

The chain joins TRBV20-1 to TRBJ2-7; D possibly matches TRBD1 or TRBD2 (5 bases each). Trimming removed 6 bases from V and 3 bases from J, with 21 bases in between. Germline CDR1 and CDR2: DFQATT and SNEGSKA (reference sequence). The length of the CDR3 is 15 residues. The CDR3 nucleotides are TGCAGTGCCGGTCCGGACAAACTCGGACTCTACGAGCAGTACTTC. Translating it yields CSAGPDKLGLYEQYF.

This chain connects TRBV6-5 to TRBJ1-2; unclear D gene. Deletions cut 0 bases from V and 8 bases from J, with 10 bases between. The CDR3 length is 13 residues. Germline V gene sequence: CDR1 MNHEY, CDR2 SVGAGI. In DNA form, the CDR3 reads TGTGCCAGCAGTTACTCCGCAGGTCGCGGCTACACCTTC. Protein: CASSYSAGRGYTF.

This clonotype was detected once. Since a much larger clone is just one base distant, this may be a read error. V usage is TRBV20-1 and J usage is TRBJ1-1; 9 positions agree with TRBD1. The CDR3 totals 15 residues. Germline CDR1 DFQATT, CDR2 SNEGSKA (reference sequence). CDR3: CSALTGGAWNTGAFF. The CDR3 DNA sequence: TGCAGTGCTCTCACAGGGGGCGCTTGGAACACTGGAGCTTTCTTT.

The chain recombines TRBV5-1 with TRBJ2-7, with 11 bases matching TRBD2. The CDR3 has 21 amino acids. CDR1 SGHRS and CDR2 YFSETQ come from the germline V gene. After removal of 3 bases from V and 3 bases from J, the junction contained 23 bases not matched to a gene. CDR3 loop: CASSWPDPGQGITSGSYEQYF. As DNA, the CDR3 is TGCGCCAGCAGCTGGCCCGACCCGGGACAGGGAATCACTAGCGGGAGCTACGAGCAGTACTTC.

The V and J genes are TRBV6-1 and TRBJ2-7, with 7 bases that match TRBD2. Germline loops: CDR1 MNHNS, CDR2 SASEGT. CDR3 length equals 15 residues. With V trimmed by 4 bases and J by 4 bases, 10 bases remained unmatched. For the CDR3, the DNA is TGTGCCAGCAGTGCGGGGGGAGGCAATGTTTACGAGCAGTACTTC. This gives the protein CASSAGGGNVYEQYF.

This clonotype was seen many times. This may stem from a read error, because a much larger clone lies one nucleotide away. The rearrangement uses TRBV28 and TRBJ1-1; no firm D call. CDR1 is MDHEN and CDR2 is SYDVKM in the germline V gene. Trimming shortened V by 4 bases and J by 1 base, and 4 bases separated the two germline ends. This CDR3 comprises 12 residues. CDR3 sequence (DNA): TGTGCCAGCAGTTCCTCGAACACTGAAGCTTTCTTT. It yields the protein CASSSSNTEAFF.

This clonotype came up a few times. This chain uses TRBV28 with TRBJ2-7; TRBD1 might be the D (6 bases). This CDR3 region has 13 residues. Trimming took 6 bases from V and 5 from J, leaving 14 bases between them. Germline V gene data show CDR1 as MDHEN and CDR2 as SYDVKM. Written as DNA, the CDR3 is TGTGCCAGCAGGCTTTGGGGGCGGAACGAGCAGTACTTC. Translating it yields CASRLWGRNEQYF.

The genes are TRBV7-3 and TRBJ2-7; 14 positions agree with TRBD2. This CDR3 spans 15 amino acids. Losses at the gene ends were 3 bases for V and 7 bases for J; bases not matched to a gene: 5. CDR1 SGHTA and CDR2 FQGTGA come from the germline V gene. The CDR3 loop is CASSFGLAGGQEQYF. CDR3 DNA sequence: TGTGCCAGCAGCTTTGGACTAGCGGGAGGCCAGGAGCAGTACTTC. Complete variable domain (other parts from reference TRBV7-3 and TRBJ2-7): GAGVSQTPSNKVTEKGKYVELRCDPISGHTALYWYRQSLGQGPEFLIYFQGTGAADDSGLPNDRFFAVRPEGSVSTLKIQRTERGDSAVYLCASSFGLAGGQEQYFGPGTRLTVT.

Ten or more counts support this clonotype. The rearrangement links TRBV6-2 or TRBV6-3 to TRBJ1-1; TRBD1 matches 8 bases. J was trimmed by 3 bases and V by 2 bases; bases with no gene match: 8. The CDR3 is made up of 16 amino acids. Looked up from germline, CDR1 is MNHEY and CDR2 is SVGEGT. The CDR3 is CASSYGAGGADTEAFF. The CDR3 nucleotides read TGTGCCAGCAGTTACGGGGCAGGGGGCGCGGACACTGAAGCTTTCTTT.